The 21 T cell receptor beta chains below come from one sample, sequenced in a study of shared clonotypes between healthy human individuals. Data came from immunoSEQ multiplex PCR; TCRdb stores just in-frame clones and leaves some out. The sample holds around 1.6 million clones, approximately 98% seen once. The sequencing sample was made of naive CD4+ T cells sorted from blood. Stated subset: CD45RA+ positively selected. The receptors here all came from a young man in good health.

The chain employs TRBV9 and TRBJ1-1, with D maybe TRBD1 (5 bases). This CDR3 has 15 amino acids. V was cut by 6 bases and J by 1 base, with 16 bases left in between. Per germline, CDR1 SGDLS and CDR2 YYNGEE. CDR3 region: CASTPRQTPNTEAFF. The CDR3 DNA follows: TGTGCCAGCACGCCGAGACAGACACCGAACACTGAAGCTTTCTTT.

This clone is a singleton in its sample. The CDR3 bases are TGTGCCAGCCGGCGAGCGGGAGGGGAGTTCAATGAGCAGTTCTTC. It encodes CASRRAGGEFNEQFF. The chain carries TRBV25-1 and TRBJ2-1; 10 positions match TRBD2. The CDR3 contains 15 residues. The J segment lost 6 bases and the V segment lost 8 bases, leaving 10 bases of the junction unmatched. Germline V gene data show CDR1 as MGHDK and CDR2 as SYGVNS.

This rearrangement joins TRBV5-1 to TRBJ2-5, with TRBD1 as a possible D gene (5 bases). Trimming cost V 0 bases and J 5 bases, with 14 bases left between them. Looked up from germline, CDR1 is SGHRS and CDR2 is YFSETQ. The CDR3 runs to 15 residues. The CDR3 DNA reads as TGCGCCAGCAGCTTGGCGGAGTCAGGGCTGGAGACCCAGTACTTC. Its protein is CASSLAESGLETQYF.

The chain joins TRBV5-5 to TRBJ1-4; TRBD1 is a possible D gene (5 bases). V was clipped by 1 base and J by 8 bases, with 6 bases between them. The CDR3 consists of 12 residues. The V gene's germline CDR1 is SGHKS and CDR2 YYEKEE (reference sequence). The CDR3 nucleotides are TGTGCCAGCAGCTTGCAGGGCGAAAAACTGTTTTTT. Translating gives CASSLQGEKLFF.

This chain connects TRBV20-1 to TRBJ2-3; D is undetermined. This CDR3 contains 11 residues. The V gene lost 5 bases and the J gene lost 5 bases, with 8 bases spanning the gap. CDR1 and CDR2 from the germline V gene are DFQATT and SNEGSKA (reference sequence). The CDR3 sequence: CSASHRDTQYF. The DNA for the CDR3 is TGCAGTGCTTCCCACCGAGATACGCAGTATTTT.

The rearrangement joins TRBV7-8 to TRBJ1-5, with 7 bases lining up with TRBD1. Trimming took 1 base from V and 5 from J; bases not matched to a gene: 8. The CDR3 runs 16 residues. CDR1 and CDR2 (germline): SGHVS, FQNEAQ. The CDR3, as DNA: TGTGCCAGCAGCTTAGGAGCAGGGGGAGGCTATCAGCCCCAGCATTTT. It is translated as CASSLGAGGGYQPQHF. The full variable domain, with the rest looked up from reference TRBV7-8 and TRBJ1-5, is GAGVSQSPRYKVAKRGQDVALRCDPISGHVSLFWYQQALGQGPEFLTYFQNEAQLDKSGLPSDRFFAERPEGSVSTLKIQRTQQEDSAVYLCASSLGAGGGYQPQHFGDGTRLSIL.

The genes are TRBV5-4 and TRBJ2-5; 7 bases are shared with TRBD2. V lost 5 bases to trimming and J lost 5 bases; unmatched junction nucleotides: 12. Looked up from germline, CDR1 is SGHNT and CDR2 is YYREEE (reference sequence). The CDR3 extends over 15 amino acids. CDR3 sequence: CASSQTGGSYETQYF. The CDR3 DNA reads TGTGCCAGCAGTCAGACCGGCGGGAGTTATGAGACCCAGTACTTC.

CDR3 protein: CASSYNRRDTEAFF. The CDR3 DNA reads TGTGCCAGCAGTTACAACCGGAGAGACACTGAAGCTTTCTTT. The rearrangement links TRBV6-5 to TRBJ1-1; D uncertain. V gave up 2 bases and J gave up 3 bases, with 10 bases separating them. Looked up from germline, CDR1 is MNHEY and CDR2 is SVGAGI. The CDR3 extends over 14 amino acids.

The chain joins TRBV29-1 to TRBJ1-1; D is unclear. This CDR3 contains 14 residues. Germline lookup yields CDR1 SQVTM and CDR2 ANQGSEA. V was pared by 3 bases and J by 14 bases, with 25 bases between. The CDR3 coding sequence is TGCAGCGTTGATTTTTCCCCCGGGCTGTCGGCTTCCTTCTTT. This sequence encodes CSVDFSPGLSASFF.

The genes are TRBV19 and TRBJ2-7; tentatively, D is TRBD2 (5 bases). Trimming stripped 11 bases from V and 3 bases from J, with 14 bases between. The CDR3 contains 12 residues. Per the germline V gene, CDR1 is LNHDA and CDR2 is SQIVND (reference sequence). The CDR3 reads CASSSTGYEQYF. The CDR3 DNA follows: TGTGCCTCTAGCTCCACCGGCTACGAGCAGTACTTC.

This chain links TRBV25-1 with TRBJ1-2, with 10 bases lining up with TRBD1. Germline values: CDR1 MGHDK, CDR2 SYGVNS. V trimming: 1 base; J trimming: 7 bases; junction bases outside the gene matches: 6. The CDR3 has 15 amino acids. The CDR3 coding sequence is TGTGCCAGCAGTGAATGGGACAGGGGTTCTGTTGGCTACACCTTC. This codes for CASSEWDRGSVGYTF.

The chain uses TRBV4-1 and TRBJ1-5; tentative D call: TRBD1 (5 bases). The CDR3 loop spans 15 amino acids. Germline CDR1 is MGHRA and CDR2 is YSYEKL. Trimming cost V 11 bases and J 2 bases, with 19 bases left between them. CDR3 nucleotide sequence: TGCGCCTGGAGGGAACAACAGGAACGCAATCAGCCCCAGCATTTT. Translated, it gives CAWREQQERNQPQHF.

This clone came up once. This chain links TRBV5-4 with TRBJ2-7; 9 nucleotides align to TRBD2. The CDR3 runs 16 residues. V lost 2 bases and J lost 6; bases outside the gene matches: 12. Germline CDR1 is SGHNT and CDR2 is YYREEE (reference sequence). CDR3 in DNA: TGTGCCAGCAGCTTCCCAGCGGGAGGTCCCAAGGGCGAGCAGTACTTC. The encoded protein is CASSFPAGGPKGEQYF.

About this clone: The same CDR3 is also encoded by other DNA sequences in this sample. The CDR3, as DNA: TGCAGTGCTAGAGGGAACAATGAGCAGTTCTTC. The encoded protein is CSARGNNEQFF. The chain has TRBV20-1 and TRBJ2-1; D unresolved. V was trimmed by 1 base and J by 5 bases, leaving 3 bases between them. The germline V gene has CDR1 DFQATT and CDR2 SNEGSKA (reference sequence). The CDR3 spans 11 residues.

The J gene is TRBJ2-3, the V gene TRBV5-4; TRBD2 agrees at 14 bases. From germline, CDR1 is SGHNT and CDR2 YYREEE (reference sequence). J lost 1 base, V lost 4 bases, and 14 bases had no gene match. The CDR3 loop spans 20 amino acids. CDR3 DNA sequence: TGTGCCAGCAGCCAGGGACTAGCGGGAGTGGGGCCCAGGGGCACAGATACGCAGTATTTT. This gives the protein CASSQGLAGVGPRGTDTQYF.

Only one count was recorded for this clone. The V and J genes are TRBV5-6 and TRBJ1-1; no reliable D call. Germline V gene sequence: CDR1 SGHDT, CDR2 YYEEEE. The CDR3 sequence is 13 residues long. Trimming removed 0 bases at V and 8 bases at J, with 11 bases between. CDR3 nucleotides: TGTGCCAGCAGCTTGGCCGGGAAACAGGAAGCTTTCTTT. Encoded protein: CASSLAGKQEAFF.

The rearrangement joins TRBV18 to TRBJ1-5; tentatively, D is TRBD1 (6 bases). Deletions cut 4 bases from V and 3 bases from J, with 22 bases between. The CDR3 totals 18 residues. The germline gives CDR1 KGHSH, CDR2 LQKENI. The CDR3 bases are TGTGCCAGCTCACTCGATCGAGGGAGGGGGGAATCCAATCAGCCCCAGCATTTT. As protein: CASSLDRGRGESNQPQHF.

The chain recombines TRBV5-6 with TRBJ2-3; D gene unclear. The germline V gene encodes CDR1 SGHDT and CDR2 YYEEEE. V was pared by 1 base and J by 2 bases, with 8 bases between. There are 14 residues in the CDR3. Here the CDR3 DNA reads TGTGCCAGCAGCTTGTGGTACAACACAGATACGCAGTATTTT. Translated: CASSLWYNTDTQYF.

V and J are TRBV11-2 and TRBJ2-5; tentative D call: TRBD2 (6 bases). This CDR3 is 15 amino acids long. Deletions cut 2 bases from V and 2 bases from J, with 12 bases between. CDR1 and CDR2 (germline): SGHAT, FQNNGV. The CDR3: CASSLLPGVQETQYF. For the CDR3, the DNA is TGTGCCAGCAGCTTACTCCCGGGGGTGCAAGAGACCCAGTACTTC.

In DNA, the CDR3 is TGCGCCAGCAGCCAAGATTTGACCGCAAGCCGCTACAATGAGCAGTTCTTC. It is translated as CASSQDLTASRYNEQFF. The gene calls are TRBV4-1 and TRBJ2-1, with D hard to call. Per the germline V gene, CDR1 is MGHRA and CDR2 is YSYEKL. This CDR3 spans 17 amino acids. V shed 0 bases and J shed 3 bases, with 15 bases lying between them.

This clone has a single count. The V gene is TRBV28, the J gene TRBJ2-5; D is possibly TRBD1 (6 bases). Germline CDR1 and CDR2: MDHEN and SYDVKM. V shed 5 bases and J shed 9 bases, with 19 bases lying between them. The CDR3 is 14 residues long. CDR3 DNA: TGTGCCAGCAGTCGTACCCAGGGGCTGGTGGCCCAGTACTTC. Protein sequence: CASSRTQGLVAQYF.